This T cell receptor beta chain came from a study of blood T cells in healthy people across ages. Study at large: About one barcoded beta molecule per two T cells came from capture by template switching.

From germline, CDR1 is SGHRS and CDR2 YFSETQ. The ends lost 4 bases at V and 3 bases at J; junction bases unmatched: 11. The CDR3 is made up of 17 amino acids. Using a J-beta primer mix together with a sample-barcoded 5' primer, a second PCR was run for about 6 to 12 cycles. TCRdb independently ran MiXCR on the 5' RACE reads; one entry per CDR3 protein. The data contain over 700,000 distinct CDR3 sequences, around 25% of them singletons. Of note for this clonotype: Its antigen is undetermined.

Study conclusions and caveats: The unsorted PBMCs prevented any conclusive comparison of naive versus antigen-experienced cells. Lack of knowledge of donor CMV status possibly confounded expanded clonotype changes. Getting older went along with TCR beta diversity per million T cells dropping roughly linearly.

Another study also made use of these data, one on T cells of mothers and their children.

Sequencing input: blood. This sequence joins TRBV5-1 and TRBJ2-1; TRBD2 aligns across 9 bases. This TCR was sampled from a boy aged 5-17 years in good health. In nucleotides, the CDR3 is TGCGCCAGCAGCCCCGTTTTGCGGGAGGGCCTCTACAATGAGCAGTTCTTC. This encodes CASSPVLREGLYNEQFF.